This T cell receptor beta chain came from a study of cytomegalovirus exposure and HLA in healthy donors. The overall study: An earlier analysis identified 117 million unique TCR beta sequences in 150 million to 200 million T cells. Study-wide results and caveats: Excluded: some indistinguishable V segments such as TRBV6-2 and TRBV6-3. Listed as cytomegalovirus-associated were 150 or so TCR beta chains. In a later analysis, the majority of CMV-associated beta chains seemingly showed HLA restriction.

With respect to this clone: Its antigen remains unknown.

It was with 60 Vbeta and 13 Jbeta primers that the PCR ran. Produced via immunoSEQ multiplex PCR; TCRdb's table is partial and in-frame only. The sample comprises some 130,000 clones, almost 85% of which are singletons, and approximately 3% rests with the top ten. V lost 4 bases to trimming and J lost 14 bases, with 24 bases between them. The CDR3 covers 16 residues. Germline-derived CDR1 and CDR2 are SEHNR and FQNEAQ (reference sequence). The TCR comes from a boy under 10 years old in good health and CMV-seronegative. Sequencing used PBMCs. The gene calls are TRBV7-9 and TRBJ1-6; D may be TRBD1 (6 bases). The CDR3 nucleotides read TGTGCCAGCAGCTCGACCCGGGTGGGGGCGACTTCGTCCCTCCACTTT. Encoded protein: CASSSTRVGATSSLHF.